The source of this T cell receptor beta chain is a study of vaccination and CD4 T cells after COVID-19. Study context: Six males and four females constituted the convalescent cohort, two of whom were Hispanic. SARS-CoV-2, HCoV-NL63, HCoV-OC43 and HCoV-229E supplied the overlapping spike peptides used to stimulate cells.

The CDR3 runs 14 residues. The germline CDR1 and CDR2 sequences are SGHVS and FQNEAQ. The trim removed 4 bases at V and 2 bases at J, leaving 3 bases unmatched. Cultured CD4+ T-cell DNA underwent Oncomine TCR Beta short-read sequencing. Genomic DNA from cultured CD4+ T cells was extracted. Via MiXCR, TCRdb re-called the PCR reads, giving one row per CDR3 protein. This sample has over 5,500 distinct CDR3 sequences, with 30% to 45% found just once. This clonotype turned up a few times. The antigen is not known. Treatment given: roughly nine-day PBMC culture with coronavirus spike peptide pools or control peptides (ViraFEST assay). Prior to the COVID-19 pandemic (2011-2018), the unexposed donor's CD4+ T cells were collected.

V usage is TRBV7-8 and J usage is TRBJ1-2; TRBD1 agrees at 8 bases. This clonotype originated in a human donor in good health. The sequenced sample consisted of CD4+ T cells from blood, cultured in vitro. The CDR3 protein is CASSSTGVNYGYTF. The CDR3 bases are TGTGCCAGCAGCTCGACAGGGGTAAACTATGGCTACACCTTC. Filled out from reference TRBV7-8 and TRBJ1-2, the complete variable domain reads GAGVSQSPRYKVAKRGQDVALRCDPISGHVSLFWYQQALGQGPEFLTYFQNEAQLDKSGLPSDRFFAERPEGSVSTLKIQRTQQEDSAVYLCASSSTGVNYGYTFGSGTRLTVV.